This T cell receptor beta chain was recorded in a study of molecular identifiers for immune sequencing clone quantification. The CDR3 is 15 residues long. The V end was cut by 4 bases, the J end by 2 bases, with 15 bases between. CDR1 is LNHNV and CDR2 is YYDKDF in the germline V gene (reference sequence). A CD8+CD4-CCR7+CD45RA+ phenotype served as the sorting definition for naive CD8 T cells. TCRdb used MiXCR to reprocess the PCR reads, holding one entry per CDR3 protein. Among 300,000 to 350,000 distinct CDR3 sequences listed, about 22% were seen once. This clonotype has a count of ten or more. Material: naive CD8+ T cells from blood, with Jurkat cell RNA spiked in. This sample's subset: FACS-sorted CD8+CD4-CCR7+CD45RA+ naive T cells. The rearrangement uses TRBV15 and TRBJ2-7; D might be TRBD1 (6 bases). The TCR comes from a human donor in good health. Some libraries in this study had Jurkat cell RNA spiked in. The DNA for the CDR3 is TGTGCCACCAGCAACACAGGGCTGCTCACCTACGAGCAGTACTTC. Protein sequence: CATSNTGLLTYEQYF. The full variable domain, rest sourced from reference TRBV15 and TRBJ2-7, is DAMVIQNPRYQVTQFGKPVTLSCSQTLNHNVMYWYQQKSSQAPKLLFHYYDKDFNNEADTPDNFQSRRPNTSFCFLDIRSPGLGDTAMYLCATSNTGLLTYEQYFGPGTRLTVT.